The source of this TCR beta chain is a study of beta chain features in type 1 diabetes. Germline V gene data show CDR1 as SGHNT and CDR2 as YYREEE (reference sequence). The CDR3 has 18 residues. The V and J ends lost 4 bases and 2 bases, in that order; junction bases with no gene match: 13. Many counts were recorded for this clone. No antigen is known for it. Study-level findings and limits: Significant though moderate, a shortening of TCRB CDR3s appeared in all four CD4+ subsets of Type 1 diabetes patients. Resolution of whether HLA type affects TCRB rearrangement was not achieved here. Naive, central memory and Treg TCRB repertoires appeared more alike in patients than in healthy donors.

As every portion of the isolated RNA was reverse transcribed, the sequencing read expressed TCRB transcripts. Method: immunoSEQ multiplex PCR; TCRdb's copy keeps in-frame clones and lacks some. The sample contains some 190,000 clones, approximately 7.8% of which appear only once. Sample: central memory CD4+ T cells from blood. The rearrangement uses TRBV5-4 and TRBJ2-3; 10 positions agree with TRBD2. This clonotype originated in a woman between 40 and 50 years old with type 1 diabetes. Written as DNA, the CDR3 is TGTGCCAGCAGCCCGGGATCTAGCGGGAGCTTTAACACAGATACGCAGTATTTT. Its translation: CASSPGSSGSFNTDTQYF.